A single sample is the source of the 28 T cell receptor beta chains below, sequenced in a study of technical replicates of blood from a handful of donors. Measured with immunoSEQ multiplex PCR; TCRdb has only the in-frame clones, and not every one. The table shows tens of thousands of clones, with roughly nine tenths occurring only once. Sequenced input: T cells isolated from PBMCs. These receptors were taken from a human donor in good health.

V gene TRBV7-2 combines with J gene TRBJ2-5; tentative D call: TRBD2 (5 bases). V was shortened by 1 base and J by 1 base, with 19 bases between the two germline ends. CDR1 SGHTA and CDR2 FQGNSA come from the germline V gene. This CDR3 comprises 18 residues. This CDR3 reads CASSLEFGVGSFQETQYF. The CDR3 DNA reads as TGTGCCAGCAGCTTAGAGTTTGGAGTGGGGAGCTTCCAAGAGACCCAGTACTTC.

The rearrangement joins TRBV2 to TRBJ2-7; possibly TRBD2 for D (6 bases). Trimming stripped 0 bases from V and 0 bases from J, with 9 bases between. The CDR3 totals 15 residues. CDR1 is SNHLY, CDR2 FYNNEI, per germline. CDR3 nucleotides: TGTGCCAGCAGTGAAGCCGGGAGTAGCTCCTACGAGCAGTACTTC. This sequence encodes CASSEAGSSSYEQYF.

The CDR3 spells CASSISGTKNTGELFF. The CDR3 nucleotides are TGTGCCAGCAGCATTAGCGGAACAAAGAACACCGGGGAGCTGTTTTTT. This chain uses TRBV11-3 with TRBJ2-2; weak D call: TRBD2 (6 bases). Germline V gene lookup returns CDR1 SGHNT and CDR2 YENEEA. V lost 5 bases and J lost 1, with 14 bases in between. The length of the CDR3 is 16 residues.

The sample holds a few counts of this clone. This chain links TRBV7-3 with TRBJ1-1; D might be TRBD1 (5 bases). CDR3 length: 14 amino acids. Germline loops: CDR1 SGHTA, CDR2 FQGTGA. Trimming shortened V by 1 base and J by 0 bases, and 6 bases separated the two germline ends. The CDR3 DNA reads TGTGCCAGCAGCTTAAAGGGGCTGAACACTGAAGCTTTCTTT. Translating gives CASSLKGLNTEAFF.

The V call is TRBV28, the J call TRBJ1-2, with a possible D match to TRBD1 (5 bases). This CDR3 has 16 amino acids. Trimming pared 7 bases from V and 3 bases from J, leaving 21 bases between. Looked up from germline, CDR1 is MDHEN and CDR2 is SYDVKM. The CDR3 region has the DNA TGTGCCAGCATCCTAGGTCCGGGGGTGGGAGACTATGGCTACACCTTC. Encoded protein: CASILGPGVGDYGYTF.

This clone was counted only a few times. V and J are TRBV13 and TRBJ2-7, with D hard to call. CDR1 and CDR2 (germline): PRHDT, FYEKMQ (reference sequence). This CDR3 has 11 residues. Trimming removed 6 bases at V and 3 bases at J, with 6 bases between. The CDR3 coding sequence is TGTGCCAGCAGAGGCGGCTACGAGCAGTACTTC. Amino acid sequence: CASRGGYEQYF.

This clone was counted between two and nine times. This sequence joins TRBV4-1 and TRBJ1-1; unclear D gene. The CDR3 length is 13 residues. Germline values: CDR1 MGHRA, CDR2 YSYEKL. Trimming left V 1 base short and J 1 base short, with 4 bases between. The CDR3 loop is CASSQAQNTEAFF. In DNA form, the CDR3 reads TGCGCCAGCAGCCAAGCACAGAACACTGAAGCTTTCTTT.

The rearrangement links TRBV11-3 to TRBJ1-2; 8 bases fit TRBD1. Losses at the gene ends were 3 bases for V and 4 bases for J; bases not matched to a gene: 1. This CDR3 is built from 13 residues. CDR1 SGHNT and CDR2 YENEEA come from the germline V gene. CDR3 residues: CASSFGTGYGYTF. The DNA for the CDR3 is TGTGCCAGCAGCTTCGGGACAGGCTATGGCTACACCTTC.

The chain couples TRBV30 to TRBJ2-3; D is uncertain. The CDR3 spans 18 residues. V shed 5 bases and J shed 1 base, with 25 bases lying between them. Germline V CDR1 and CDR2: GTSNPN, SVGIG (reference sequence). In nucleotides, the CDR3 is TGTGCCTGGGAGTCCCCCCTAATGTATGGGCTCGGCACAGATACGCAGTATTTT. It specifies CAWESPLMYGLGTDTQYF.

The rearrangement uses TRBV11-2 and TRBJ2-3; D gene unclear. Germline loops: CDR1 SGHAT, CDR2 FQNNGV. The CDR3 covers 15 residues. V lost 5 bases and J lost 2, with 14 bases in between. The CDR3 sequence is CASSPMGQFTDTQYF. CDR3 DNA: TGTGCCAGCAGCCCGATGGGCCAATTCACAGATACGCAGTATTTT.

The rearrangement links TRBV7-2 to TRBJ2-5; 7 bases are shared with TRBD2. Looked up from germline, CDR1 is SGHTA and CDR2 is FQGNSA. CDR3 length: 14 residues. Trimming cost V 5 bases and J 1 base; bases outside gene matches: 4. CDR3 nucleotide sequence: TGTGCCAGCAGCCCAGCGGGACTCCAAGAGACCCAGTACTTC. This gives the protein CASSPAGLQETQYF.

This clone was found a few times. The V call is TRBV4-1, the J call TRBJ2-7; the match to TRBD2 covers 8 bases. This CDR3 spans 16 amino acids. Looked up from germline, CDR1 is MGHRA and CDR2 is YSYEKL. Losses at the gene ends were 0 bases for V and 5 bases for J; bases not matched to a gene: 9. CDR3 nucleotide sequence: TGCGCCAGCAGCCAAGATTGGTTGGGCGGGAGGAACGAGCAGTACTTC. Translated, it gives CASSQDWLGGRNEQYF.

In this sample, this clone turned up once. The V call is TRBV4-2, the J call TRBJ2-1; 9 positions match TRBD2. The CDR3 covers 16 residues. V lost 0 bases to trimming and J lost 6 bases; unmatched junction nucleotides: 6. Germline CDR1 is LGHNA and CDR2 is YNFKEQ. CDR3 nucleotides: TGTGCCAGCAGCCAAGAGAGGACTAGCGCTGGCAATGAGCAGTTCTTC. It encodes CASSQERTSAGNEQFF.

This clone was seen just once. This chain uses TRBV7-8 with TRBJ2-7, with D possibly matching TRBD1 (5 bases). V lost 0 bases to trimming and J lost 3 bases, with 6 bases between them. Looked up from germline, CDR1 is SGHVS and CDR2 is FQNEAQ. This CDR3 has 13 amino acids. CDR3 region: CASSLAQGYEQYF. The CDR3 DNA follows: TGTGCCAGCAGCTTAGCGCAGGGCTACGAGCAGTACTTC.

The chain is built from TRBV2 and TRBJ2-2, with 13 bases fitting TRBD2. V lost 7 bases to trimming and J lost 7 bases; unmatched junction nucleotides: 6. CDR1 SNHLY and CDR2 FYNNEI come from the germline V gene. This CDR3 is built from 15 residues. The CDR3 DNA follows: TGTGCCAGCACTAGGACTAGCGGGAGAATCGGGGAGCTGTTTTTT. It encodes CASTRTSGRIGELFF.

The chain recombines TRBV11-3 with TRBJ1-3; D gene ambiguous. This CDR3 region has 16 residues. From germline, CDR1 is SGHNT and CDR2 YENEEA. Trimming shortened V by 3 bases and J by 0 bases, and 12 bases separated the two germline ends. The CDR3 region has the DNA TGTGCCAGCAGCTTGCCCCCGAGCAACTCTGGAAACACCATATATTTT. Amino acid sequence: CASSLPPSNSGNTIYF.

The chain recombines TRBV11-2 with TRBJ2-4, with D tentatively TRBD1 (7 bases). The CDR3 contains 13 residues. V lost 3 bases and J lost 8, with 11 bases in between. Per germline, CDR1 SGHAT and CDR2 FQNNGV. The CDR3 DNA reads TGTGCCAGCAGCTTTACAGGGGAGGACATTCAGTACTTC. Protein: CASSFTGEDIQYF.

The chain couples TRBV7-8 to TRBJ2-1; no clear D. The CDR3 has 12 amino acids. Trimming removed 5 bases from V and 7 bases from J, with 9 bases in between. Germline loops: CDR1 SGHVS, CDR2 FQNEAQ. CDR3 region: CASSLAVNEQFF. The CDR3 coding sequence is TGTGCCAGCAGCCTCGCAGTTAATGAGCAGTTCTTC.

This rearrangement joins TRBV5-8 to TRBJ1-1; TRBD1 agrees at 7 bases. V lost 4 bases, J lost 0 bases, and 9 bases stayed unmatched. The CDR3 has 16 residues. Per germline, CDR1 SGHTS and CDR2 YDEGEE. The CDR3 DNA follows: TGTGCCAGCAGCCCCGGGACAGCCCCAATGAACACTGAAGCTTTCTTT. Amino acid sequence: CASSPGTAPMNTEAFF.

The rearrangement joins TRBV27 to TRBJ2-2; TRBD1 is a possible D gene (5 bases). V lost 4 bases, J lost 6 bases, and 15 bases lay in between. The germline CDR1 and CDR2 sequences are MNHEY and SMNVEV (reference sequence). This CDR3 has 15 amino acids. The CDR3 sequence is CASSYYTSGSGELFF. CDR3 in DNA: TGTGCCAGCAGTTACTACACCTCAGGGTCCGGGGAGCTGTTTTTT.

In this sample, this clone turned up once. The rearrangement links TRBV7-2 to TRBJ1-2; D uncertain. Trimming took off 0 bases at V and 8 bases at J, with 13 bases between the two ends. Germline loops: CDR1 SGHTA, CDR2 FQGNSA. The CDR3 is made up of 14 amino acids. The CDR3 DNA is TGTGCCAGCAGCTTAGCGAGGGCACCGATGGGCTACACCTTC. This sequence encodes CASSLARAPMGYTF. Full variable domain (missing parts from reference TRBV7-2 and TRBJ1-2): GAGVSQSPSNKVTEKGKDVELRCDPISGHTALYWYRQSLGQGLEFLIYFQGNSAPDKSGLPSDRFSAERTGGSVSTLTIQRTQQEDSAVYLCASSLARAPMGYTFGSGTRLTVV.

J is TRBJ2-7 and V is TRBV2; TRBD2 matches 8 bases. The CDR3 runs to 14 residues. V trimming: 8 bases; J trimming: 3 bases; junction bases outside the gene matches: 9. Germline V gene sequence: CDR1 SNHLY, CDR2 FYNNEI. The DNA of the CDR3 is TGTGCCAGCTGCCCACTAGCGGAGGACTACGAGCAGTACTTC. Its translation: CASCPLAEDYEQYF.

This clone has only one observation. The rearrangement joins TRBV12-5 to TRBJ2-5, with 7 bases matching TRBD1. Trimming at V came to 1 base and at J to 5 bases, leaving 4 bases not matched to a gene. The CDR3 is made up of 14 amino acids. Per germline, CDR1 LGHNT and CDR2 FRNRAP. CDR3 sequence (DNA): TGTGCTAGTGGTTTGGGAATACAGGGGGAGACCCAGTACTTC. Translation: CASGLGIQGETQYF.

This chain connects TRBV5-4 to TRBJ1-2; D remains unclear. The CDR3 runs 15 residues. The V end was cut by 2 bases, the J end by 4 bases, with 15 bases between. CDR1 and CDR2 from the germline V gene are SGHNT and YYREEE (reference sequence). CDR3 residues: CASSFGQVNFYGYTF. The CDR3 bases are TGTGCCAGCAGCTTTGGGCAGGTGAACTTCTATGGCTACACCTTC.

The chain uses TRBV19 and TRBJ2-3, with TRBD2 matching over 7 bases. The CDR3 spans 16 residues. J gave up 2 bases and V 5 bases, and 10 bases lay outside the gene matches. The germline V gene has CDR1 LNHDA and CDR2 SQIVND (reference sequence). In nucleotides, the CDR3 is TGTGCCAGTAGTGGTATAACTAGCGTTTTCACAGATACGCAGTATTTT. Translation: CASSGITSVFTDTQYF.

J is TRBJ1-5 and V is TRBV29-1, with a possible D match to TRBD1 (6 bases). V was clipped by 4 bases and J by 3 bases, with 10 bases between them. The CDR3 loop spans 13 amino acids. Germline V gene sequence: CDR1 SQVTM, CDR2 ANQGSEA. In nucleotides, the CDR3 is TGCAGCGTTGGCCGGGACACCAATCAGCCCCAGCATTTT. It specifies CSVGRDTNQPQHF.

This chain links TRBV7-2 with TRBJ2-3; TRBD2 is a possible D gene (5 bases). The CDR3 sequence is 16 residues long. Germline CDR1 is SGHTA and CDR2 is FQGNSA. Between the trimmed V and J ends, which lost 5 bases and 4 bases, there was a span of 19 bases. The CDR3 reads CASSRLRASRPDTQYF. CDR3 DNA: TGTGCCAGCAGCCGACTTAGGGCTAGCCGGCCAGATACGCAGTATTTT.

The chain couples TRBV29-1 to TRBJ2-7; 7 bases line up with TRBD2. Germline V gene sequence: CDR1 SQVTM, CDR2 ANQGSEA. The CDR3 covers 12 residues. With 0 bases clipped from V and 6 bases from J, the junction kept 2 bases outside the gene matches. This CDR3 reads CSVEEGGIEQYF. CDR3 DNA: TGCAGCGTTGAAGAGGGAGGGATCGAGCAGTACTTC.